These T cell receptor beta chains were read from a single sample in a study of control samples from healthy donors and cancer patients. The assay was immunoSEQ multiplex PCR, and TCRdb's table has in-frame clones only and misses some. The sample carries more than 95,000 clones, roughly 91% recorded once. Sample: blood. These receptor sequences come from a man aged 40-49 years in good health. The CDR3 runs from the conserved cysteine through the conserved F or W. The D gene is left open where the match is weak. Rows may omit the clone size; those that give it use once, few, many or a size class.

j_call clone_size v_call d_call cdr3_aa cdr3_nt
TRBJ1-2 - TRBV5-1 - CASSPGRRQNYGYTF TGCGCCAGCAGCCCGGGAAGGCGTCAGAACTATGGCTACACCTTC
TRBJ2-7 - TRBV15 TRBD2 CATSRPAGNPYEQYF TGTGCCACCAGCAGACCAGCGGGGAATCCCTACGAGCAGTACTTC
TRBJ2-7 - TRBV3-1/TRBV3-2 - CASSQFRVQEYF TGTGCCAGCAGCCAATTCAGGGTTCAGGAGTACTTC
TRBJ2-7 few TRBV7-2 - CASSWTREGARQYF TGTGCCAGCAGCTGGACTAGAGAGGGGGCCCGGCAGTACTTC
TRBJ2-3 once TRBV5-5 - CASSGLADTQYF TGTGCCAGCAGTGGTCTCGCAGATACGCAGTATTTT
TRBJ1-1 - TRBV7-2 TRBD1 CASRLDRANTEAFF TGTGCCAGCAGACTCGACAGGGCGAACACTGAAGCTTTCTTT
TRBJ2-1 once TRBV19 TRBD1 CASSPMGTGSYNEQFF TGTGCCAGTAGTCCAATGGGGACAGGGTCCTACAATGAGCAGTTCTTC
TRBJ1-1 - TRBV9 TRBD1 CASARGTGYTKNTEAFF TGTGCCAGCGCCCGAGGGACAGGCTACACAAAGAACACTGAAGCTTTCTTT
TRBJ2-5 - TRBV15 - CATSRDSTQETQYF TGTGCCACCAGCAGAGATTCAACGCAAGAGACCCAGTACTTC
TRBJ1-1 once TRBV2 TRBD1 CASSEWDREDTEAFF TGTGCCAGCAGTGAGTGGGACAGGGAAGACACTGAAGCTTTCTTT
TRBJ1-1 - TRBV7-9 - CASSLDSPNTEAFF TGTGCCAGCAGCTTAGACTCCCCAAACACTGAAGCTTTCTTT
TRBJ2-1 - TRBV7-2 TRBD2 CASGTSGIYNEQFF TGTGCCAGCGGGACTAGCGGGATTTACAATGAGCAGTTCTTC
TRBJ1-6 - TRBV6-5 - CASSYRGSSYNSPLHF TGTGCCAGCAGTTACCGGGGGAGCTCCTATAATTCACCCCTCCACTTT
TRBJ1-2 - TRBV5-4 - CASSPAGPVYGYTF TGTGCCAGCAGCCCCGCGGGCCCCGTTTATGGCTACACCTTC
TRBJ2-7 - TRBV29-1 TRBD1 CSVGRQGGEQYF TGCAGCGTTGGGAGACAGGGTGGCGAGCAGTACTTC
TRBJ1-1 - TRBV24-1 TRBD1 CATSRTGVNTEAFF TGTGCCACCAGCCGGACAGGGGTGAACACTGAAGCTTTCTTT
TRBJ2-1 - TRBV7-2 - CASSPTSGYSYNEQFF TGTGCCAGCAGCCCAACGAGCGGATACTCCTACAATGAGCAGTTCTTC
TRBJ1-6 - TRBV7-8 - CASSLDRAKASPLHF TGTGCCAGCAGCTTAGACAGGGCAAAAGCTTCACCCCTCCACTTT
TRBJ2-7 - TRBV5-8 TRBD2 CASPQGWLAGGPSSYEQYF TGTGCCAGCCCTCAAGGGTGGCTAGCGGGGGGCCCGAGCTCCTACGAGCAGTACTTC
TRBJ2-5 medium-sized TRBV5-1 - CASRSPPGGAGSGQETQYF TGCGCCAGCAGGTCCCCACCGGGGGGCGCTGGTTCCGGCCAAGAGACCCAGTACTTC
TRBJ2-7 - TRBV11-3 - CASSLGGSRYEQYF TGTGCCAGCAGCTTAGGAGGATCTAGATACGAGCAGTACTTC
TRBJ2-7 - TRBV5-1 - CASSLAGAEYEQYF TGCGCCAGCAGCTTGGCGGGGGCAGAATACGAGCAGTACTTC
TRBJ1-5 few TRBV5-8 - CASSFIRGWQPQHF TGTGCCAGCAGCTTCATCAGGGGCTGGCAGCCCCAGCATTTT
TRBJ2-5 - TRBV30 TRBD2 CAWSAALAGGETQYF TGTGCCTGGAGCGCCGCACTAGCGGGAGGCGAGACCCAGTACTTC
TRBJ1-4 - TRBV6-6 TRBD1 CASSPLQTGEKLFF TGTGCCAGCAGTCCCCTACAGACAGGGGAAAAACTGTTTTTT
TRBJ2-1 - TRBV24-1 TRBD1 CATSRDRSYTSSYNGQFF TGTGCCACCAGTAGGGACAGGAGCTATACTTCCTCCTACAATGGGCAGTTCTTC
TRBJ2-3 - TRBV19 - CASSMYSTDTQYF TGTGCCAGTAGTATGTACAGCACAGATACGCAGTATTTT
TRBJ2-7 - TRBV6-1 TRBD1 CASSEFSSGTGYEQYF TGTGCCAGCAGTGAATTTTCCTCCGGGACAGGCTACGAGCAGTACTTC
TRBJ1-1 - TRBV6-5 TRBD1 CASRVTQGAHEAFF TGTGCCAGCAGGGTAACCCAGGGGGCACACGAAGCTTTCTTT
TRBJ1-4 - TRBV18 - CASSPTGMGEKLFF TGTGCCAGCTCACCCACAGGGATGGGTGAAAAACTGTTTTTT
TRBJ1-5 - TRBV7-2 - CASSFAAGQPQHF TGTGCCAGCAGCTTCGCGGCAGGTCAGCCCCAGCATTTT
TRBJ1-2 - TRBV3-1/TRBV3-2 TRBD1 CASSRGQGGTGYTF TGTGCCAGCAGCCGCGGACAGGGAGGGACTGGCTACACCTTC
TRBJ2-7 - TRBV7-2 TRBD2 CASSLSAGVSYEQYF TGTGCCAGCAGCTTGTCAGCGGGGGTATCCTACGAGCAGTACTTC
TRBJ2-2 - TRBV12-3/TRBV12-4 - CASSSPNTGELFF TGTGCCAGCAGTAGTCCAAACACCGGGGAGCTGTTTTTT
TRBJ1-2 - TRBV29-1 TRBD1 CSVDSWQGGNYGYTF TGCAGCGTTGATTCGTGGCAGGGGGGCAACTATGGCTACACCTTC
TRBJ2-7 few TRBV7-8 TRBD2 CASSLTGGISYEQYF TGTGCCAGCAGCCTGACCGGGGGGATCTCCTACGAGCAGTACTTC
TRBJ2-1 once TRBV6-5 TRBD2 CASELAGGPGEQFF TGTGCCAGCGAACTAGCGGGGGGGCCGGGTGAGCAGTTCTTC
TRBJ1-3 - TRBV5-1 - CASSKVGGERNTIYF TGCGCCAGCTCCAAGGTGGGGGGCGAAAGAAACACCATATATTTT
TRBJ2-2 - TRBV11-2 TRBD2 CASSLSGGPYTGELFF TGTGCCAGCAGCTTGAGCGGGGGGCCTTACACCGGGGAGCTGTTTTTT
TRBJ2-5 - TRBV7-8 TRBD2 CASSLAGLAGAGETQYF TGTGCCAGCAGCTTAGCGGGGCTAGCGGGGGCGGGGGAGACCCAGTACTTC
TRBJ1-1 - TRBV5-6 - CASSLAGNTEAFF TGTGCCAGCAGCTTGGCCGGGAACACTGAAGCTTTCTTT
TRBJ1-1 - TRBV7-3 TRBD1 CASSLTRTGMSTEAFF TGTGCCAGCAGCTTAACCCGGACAGGAATGAGCACTGAAGCTTTCTTT
TRBJ2-1 - TRBV7-2 TRBD2 CASSLVSGDEQFF TGTGCCAGCAGCTTAGTGAGCGGGGATGAGCAGTTCTTC